One sample yielded the 12 T cell receptor beta chains listed below, sequenced in a study of T-cell reconstitution after alpha-beta-depleted transplantation in children. Researchers prepared the TCRbeta library using unique molecular identifiers, the study reports. TCRdb re-called the PCR reads through MiXCR, storing one row per CDR3 protein. The table lists just under 350,000 distinct CDR3 sequences, about 17% of them singletons. This sample comprised PBMCs, mostly from graft donor cells, obtained 360 days after TCRalphabeta/CD19-depleted stem cell transplant. These receptors originate from a male patient aged 2-10 years who had a stem cell transplant for acute lymphoblastic leukemia, so the T cells may come from the graft donor.

The rearrangement joins TRBV5-1 to TRBJ2-3; D is undetermined. The CDR3 contains 15 residues. Germline loops: CDR1 SGHRS, CDR2 YFSETQ. Trimming left V 4 bases short and J 2 bases short, with 14 bases between. This chain's CDR3 is CASSRDDENTDTQYF. CDR3 in DNA: TGCGCCAGCAGCAGGGATGATGAGAACACAGATACGCAGTATTTT.

This clonotype was picked up many times. V and J are TRBV28 and TRBJ2-5, with D unclear. Germline CDR1 MDHEN, CDR2 SYDVKM. The CDR3 length is 18 residues. The germline V and J ends were trimmed by 4 bases and 2 bases, with 23 bases remaining between them. This CDR3 is CASSSTLLLGWAQETQYF. CDR3 nucleotide sequence: TGTGCCAGCAGTTCAACCCTGTTATTGGGTTGGGCTCAAGAGACCCAGTACTTC.

This clonotype was seen only a few times. V is TRBV6-4 and J is TRBJ1-6; D possibly corresponds to TRBD1 (5 bases). Germline V gives CDR1 MRHNA, CDR2 SNTAGT. The V gene lost 4 bases and the J gene lost 8 bases, with 15 bases spanning the gap. CDR3 length: 15 amino acids. CDR3 in DNA: TGTGCCAGCAGTGTGAACGGGGGTGCTGATTCACCCCTCCACTTT. Protein: CASSVNGGADSPLHF.

The gene calls are TRBV4-1 and TRBJ2-7, with 14 bases identical to TRBD2. From germline, CDR1 is MGHRA and CDR2 YSYEKL. CDR3 length: 22 residues. Losses at the gene ends were 4 bases for V and 1 base for J; bases not matched to a gene: 21. The CDR3 sequence: CASSPGIPGLAGVRGFSYEQYF. The CDR3 nucleotides are TGCGCCAGCAGCCCAGGTATACCGGGACTAGCGGGAGTTCGGGGGTTTTCCTACGAGCAGTACTTC.

V and J are TRBV15 and TRBJ2-7; perhaps TRBD1 as D (5 bases). Trimming shortened V by 0 bases and J by 9 bases, and 12 bases separated the two germline ends. CDR3 length equals 13 residues. Germline-derived CDR1 and CDR2 are LNHNV and YYDKDF (reference sequence). This CDR3 reads CATSRDSVGPQYF. The CDR3, as DNA: TGTGCCACCAGCAGAGACTCAGTGGGGCCGCAGTACTTC.

This clonotype occurred a few times. The genes are TRBV6-1 and TRBJ2-5; 7 nucleotides match TRBD2. The V and J ends lost 4 bases and 2 bases, in that order; junction bases with no gene match: 7. Germline V lookup: CDR1 MNHNS, CDR2 SASEGT. The CDR3 runs to 15 residues. The CDR3 reads CASSVASGIQETQYF. DNA of the CDR3: TGTGCCAGCAGTGTTGCTAGCGGAATTCAAGAGACCCAGTACTTC.

This clonotype was picked up a small number of times. This chain joins TRBV6-2 or TRBV6-3 and TRBJ2-1, with D tentatively TRBD2 (5 bases). Germline V CDR1 and CDR2: MNHEY, SVGEGT. This CDR3 comprises 15 residues. V lost 2 bases, J lost 6 bases, and 14 bases lay in between. CDR3 nucleotide sequence: TGTGCCAGCAGTTACGAGAGGCTAGCCGGCAATGAGCAGTTCTTC. Protein product: CASSYERLAGNEQFF.

The gene calls are TRBV9 and TRBJ1-2; TRBD1 matches at 7 bases. V trimming: 0 bases; J trimming: 4 bases; junction bases outside the gene matches: 0. Germline V gene sequence: CDR1 SGDLS, CDR2 YYNGEE. The CDR3 runs to 13 residues. CDR3 sequence reads: CASSVGQGYGYTF. CDR3 in DNA: TGTGCCAGCAGCGTAGGACAGGGCTATGGCTACACCTTC.

This chain uses TRBV5-1 with TRBJ2-7, with 10 bases fitting TRBD2. The germline V gene has CDR1 SGHRS and CDR2 YFSETQ. The junction had 8 bases not matched to a gene; V was cut back by 5 bases and J by 6 bases. The CDR3 spans 14 residues. This CDR3 is CASRERGGPLEQYF. CDR3 DNA sequence: TGCGCCAGCAGAGAGCGGGGGGGTCCCCTCGAGCAGTACTTC.

This clonotype turned up a few times. This rearrangement joins TRBV12-3 or TRBV12-4 to TRBJ2-7; D is unresolved. This CDR3 has 13 amino acids. V was cut by 2 bases and J by 7 bases, with 12 bases left in between. CDR3 residues: CASSLPPRWEQYF. CDR3 in DNA: TGTGCCAGCAGTTTACCCCCCCGTTGGGAGCAGTACTTC.

V is TRBV7-9 and J is TRBJ2-3, with D unresolved. The CDR3 contains 14 residues. V lost 4 bases to trimming and J lost 1 base, with 9 bases between them. Germline V gene data show CDR1 as SEHNR and CDR2 as FQNEAQ (reference sequence). CDR3: CASSYRVGTDTQYF. As DNA, the CDR3 is TGTGCCAGCAGCTACCGGGTCGGCACAGATACGCAGTATTTT.

The table lists this clonotype with a count of one. At one end, the junction sequence differs from germline, possibly due to a read error. The chain carries TRBV7-7 and TRBJ2-2; D may be TRBD1 (7 bases). CDR3 length equals 17 residues. The V gene's germline CDR1 is SSHAT and CDR2 FNYEAQ (reference sequence). This CDR3 is CASSLGGGGRNTGELFF. CDR3 sequence (DNA): TGTGCTAGCAGCTTAGGAGGGGGCGGAAGGAACACCGGGGAGCTGTTTTTT.